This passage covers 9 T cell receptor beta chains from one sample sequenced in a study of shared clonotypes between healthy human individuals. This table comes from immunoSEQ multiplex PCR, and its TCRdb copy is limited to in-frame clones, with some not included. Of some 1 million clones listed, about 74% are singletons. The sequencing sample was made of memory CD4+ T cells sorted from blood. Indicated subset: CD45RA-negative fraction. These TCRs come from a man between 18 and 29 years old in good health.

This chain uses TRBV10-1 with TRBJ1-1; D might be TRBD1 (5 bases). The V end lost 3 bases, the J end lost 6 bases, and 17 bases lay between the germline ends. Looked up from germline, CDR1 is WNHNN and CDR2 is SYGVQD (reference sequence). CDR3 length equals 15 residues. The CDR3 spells CASSDIGAGGSEAFF. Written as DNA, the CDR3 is TGCGCCAGCAGTGACATCGGGGCCGGAGGCTCTGAAGCTTTCTTT.

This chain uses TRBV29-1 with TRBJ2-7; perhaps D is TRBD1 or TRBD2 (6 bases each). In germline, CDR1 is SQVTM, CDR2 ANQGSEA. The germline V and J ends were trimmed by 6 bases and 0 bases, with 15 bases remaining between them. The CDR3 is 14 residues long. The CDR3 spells CSVGIGGGSYEQYF. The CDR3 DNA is TGCAGCGTGGGGATAGGAGGGGGCTCCTACGAGCAGTACTTC.

The CDR3 is CASRSLVLTGAEQFF. DNA of the CDR3: TGTGCAAGTCGCTCGCTCGTCCTAACAGGCGCTGAGCAGTTCTTC. V usage is TRBV12-2 and J usage is TRBJ2-1; the listed D gene, TRBD1, was not tested against the DNA. TRBV12-2 is a pseudogene. The CDR3 length is 15 residues.

The CDR3 loop reads CASRDRDRVTEAFF. CDR3 DNA sequence: TGTGCCAGCAGGGACCGGGACAGGGTAACTGAAGCTTTCTTT. The V call is TRBV11-3, the J call TRBJ1-1; TRBD1 agrees at 9 bases. CDR3 length: 14 amino acids. Unmatched junction bases numbered 7, after V lost 6 bases and J lost 5 bases. Germline assignment: CDR1 SGHNT and CDR2 YENEEA.

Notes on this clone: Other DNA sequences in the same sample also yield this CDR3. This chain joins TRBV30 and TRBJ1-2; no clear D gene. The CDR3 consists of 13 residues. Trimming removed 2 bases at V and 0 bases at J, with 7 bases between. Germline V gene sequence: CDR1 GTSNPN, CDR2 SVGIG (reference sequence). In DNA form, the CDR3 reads TGTGCCTGGAGTCCCGGAGCTAACTATGGCTACACCTTC. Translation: CAWSPGANYGYTF.

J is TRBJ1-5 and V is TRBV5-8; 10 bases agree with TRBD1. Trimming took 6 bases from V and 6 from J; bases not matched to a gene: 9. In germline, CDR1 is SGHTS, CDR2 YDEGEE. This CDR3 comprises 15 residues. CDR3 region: CASTPGQGLGQPQHF. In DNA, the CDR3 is TGTGCCAGCACCCCGGGACAGGGGTTGGGTCAGCCCCAGCATTTT.

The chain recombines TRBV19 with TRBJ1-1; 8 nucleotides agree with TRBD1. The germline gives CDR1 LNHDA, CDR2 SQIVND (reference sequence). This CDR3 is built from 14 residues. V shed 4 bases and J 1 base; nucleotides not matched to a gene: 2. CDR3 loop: CASSRGTGNTEAFF. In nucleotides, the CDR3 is TGTGCCAGTAGTAGGGGGACAGGGAACACTGAAGCTTTCTTT.

The CDR3 spells CASSTGTGRTYGYTF. DNA of the CDR3: TGTGCCAGCAGTACCGGGACAGGCCGAACCTATGGCTACACCTTC. V is TRBV6-6 and J is TRBJ1-2; TRBD1 agrees at 8 bases. This CDR3 contains 15 residues. Looked up from germline, CDR1 is MNHNY and CDR2 is SVGAGI (reference sequence). The V and J ends lost 5 bases and 4 bases, in that order; junction bases with no gene match: 9.

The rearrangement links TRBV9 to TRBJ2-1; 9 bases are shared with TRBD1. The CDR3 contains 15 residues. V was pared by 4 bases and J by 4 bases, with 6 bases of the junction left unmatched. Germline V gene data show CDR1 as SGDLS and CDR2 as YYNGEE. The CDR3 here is CASSPGTGTYNEQFF. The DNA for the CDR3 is TGTGCCAGCAGCCCTGGGACAGGGACGTACAATGAGCAGTTCTTC.